Listed below are T cell receptor beta chains from one sample, sequenced in a study of blood T cell repertoires in COVID-19. The method was immunoSEQ multiplex PCR; TCRdb's version includes in-frame clones alone and lacks a portion of them. The sample has 300,000 to 400,000 clones; about 85% are singletons. The sample consisted of PBMCs or T cells enriched from blood (not recorded which). These receptors came from a woman aged 30 to 39 who had been exposed to COVID-19. CDR3s include the opening cysteine and the closing phenylalanine or tryptophan. A D gene is named only where the DNA matches it firmly. The size entry is marked missing in some rows and otherwise reads once, few, many or a size class.

>NA|TRBV7-9|14|few|TRBJ1-5
TGTGCCAGCAGCCCCTTTGGCAGCAATCAGCCCCAGCATTTT
CASSPFGSNQPQHF
>TRBD1|TRBV4-3|11|NA|TRBJ1-1
TGCGCCAGCAGCCAGACAGGGGAAGCTTTCTTT
CASSQTGEAFF
>NA|TRBV6-2/TRBV6-3|12|once|TRBJ2-3
TGTGCCAGCAGTTCTTTTACAGATACGCAGTATTTT
CASSSFTDTQYF
>TRBD1|TRBV20-1|15|NA|TRBJ1-5
TGCAGTGCTAGTCCGGGACAGGGTTTTTCCCAGCCCCAGCATTTT
CSASPGQGFSQPQHF
>TRBD1|TRBV5-1|14|NA|TRBJ2-1
TGCGCCAGCAGCTTAAACAGGGGACACAATGAGCAGTTCTTC
CASSLNRGHNEQFF
>TRBD2|TRBV4-1|18|NA|TRBJ2-5
TGCGCCAGCAGCTATCCCGGAGGAGCGGGAGGGAGTGGGGAGACCCAGTACTTC
CASSYPGGAGGSGETQYF
>TRBD1|TRBV2|13|NA|TRBJ1-3
TGTGCCAGCCGTGACAGGGCTGGAAACACCATATATTTT
CASRDRAGNTIYF
>NA|TRBV6-5|13|once|TRBJ1-5
TGTGCCAGCGCGCTTGATAGCAATCAGCCCCAGCATTTT
CASALDSNQPQHF
>NA|TRBV4-3|15|once|TRBJ1-5
TGCGCCAGCAGCCAAGATAAGGACATCCATCAGCCCCAGCATTTT
CASSQDKDIHQPQHF
>NA|TRBV11-3|18|NA|TRBJ2-1
TGTGCCAGCAGCTTGGACAGTCAGCGGGGAATCTCCTACAATGAGCAGTTCTTC
CASSLDSQRGISYNEQFF
>NA|TRBV2|13|NA|TRBJ2-5
TGTGCCAGCAGTGTTTTAATTCGGGAGACCCAGTACTTC
CASSVLIRETQYF
>TRBD1|TRBV10-2|17|NA|TRBJ1-5
TGCGCCAGCAGTCCTACGATCGGGACAGGGAAGAATCAGCCCCAGCATTTT
CASSPTIGTGKNQPQHF
>NA|TRBV4-1|15|NA|TRBJ1-5
TGCGCCAGCAGCCAAGAATTGGCAAGTCCACAGCCCCAGCATTTT
CASSQELASPQPQHF
>NA|TRBV6-5|12|NA|TRBJ1-2
TGTGCCAGCAACGGGGGTGGGGAAGGCTACACCTTC
CASNGGGEGYTF
>NA|TRBV4-3|15|NA|TRBJ1-3
TGCGCCAGCAGCCCAGCGGGGAGCTCTGGAAACACCATATATTTT
CASSPAGSSGNTIYF
>TRBD2|TRBV7-2|15|NA|TRBJ2-7
TGTGCCAGCAGCTTAGGGAACGGGGGGGCCTCCGAGCAGTACTTC
CASSLGNGGASEQYF
>NA|TRBV21-1|16|NA|TRBJ1-3
TGTGCCAGCAGCAAAGTAACGGGAGTCTCTGGAAACACCATATATTTT
CASSKVTGVSGNTIYF
>NA|TRBV5-1|15|NA|TRBJ2-1
TGCGCCAGCAGCTTAACCGACAGGAACTACAATGAGCAGTTCTTC
CASSLTDRNYNEQFF
>NA|TRBV6-5|13|once|TRBJ1-1
TGTGCCAGCACTCTGGCCGGGAGCACTGAAGCTTTCTTT
CASTLAGSTEAFF
>NA|TRBV6-6|14|NA|TRBJ2-7
TGTGCCAGCAGCCCTCGACTAGGTCCCTACGAGCAGTACTTC
CASSPRLGPYEQYF
>NA|TRBV2|16|NA|TRBJ1-2
TGTGCCAGCAGGCCTGGCAGGGGACGGGCCGACTATGGCTACACCTTC
CASRPGRGRADYGYTF
>NA|TRBV2|12|NA|TRBJ2-5
TGTGCCAGCACCGGCGGGAAAGAGACCCAGTACTTC
CASTGGKETQYF
>NA|TRBV7-9|15|NA|TRBJ1-3
TGTGCCAGCAGCTACGCGGCGGCCTCTGGAAACACCATATATTTT
CASSYAAASGNTIYF
>TRBD1|TRBV4-1|13|NA|TRBJ2-7
TGCGCCAGCAGTTACGACAGGGCTTACGAGCAGTACTTC
CASSYDRAYEQYF
>NA|TRBV7-2|14|once|TRBJ2-5
TGTGCCAGCAGCCAATGGGGAGCACAAGAGACCCAGTACTTC
CASSQWGAQETQYF
>TRBD1|TRBV13|14|NA|TRBJ2-7
TGTGCCAGCAGCAGAGAACAGGGGTTAGGAGAGCAGTACTTC
CASSREQGLGEQYF
>NA|TRBV5-1|15|NA|TRBJ2-1
TGCGCCAGCAGCTCCGACAGGGGGCGGGAGGGTGAGCAGTTCTTC
CASSSDRGREGEQFF
>TRBD2|TRBV3-1/TRBV3-2|16|NA|TRBJ2-2
TGTGCCAGCAGCCCCACGGGGGGGCGGTTCACCGGGGAGCTGTTTTTT
CASSPTGGRFTGELFF
>NA|TRBV5-1|13|NA|TRBJ2-1
TGCGCCAGCAGCTCGACCCTGGGGCCAGAGCAGTTCTTC
CASSSTLGPEQFF
>TRBD2|TRBV7-9|15|NA|TRBJ2-7
TGTGCCAGCAGCACCTTAGCGGGAGGTTCAGACGAGCAGTACTTC
CASSTLAGGSDEQYF
>NA|TRBV9|15|NA|TRBJ1-2
TGTGCCAGCAGCGTAGACGGGGGTAAGAACTATGGCTACACCTTC
CASSVDGGKNYGYTF
>NA|TRBV3-1/TRBV3-2|12|NA|TRBJ2-7
TGTGCCAGCAGCCAAGATCAGTACGAGCAGTACTTC
CASSQDQYEQYF
>NA|TRBV18|14|once|TRBJ1-4
TGTGCCAGCTCACCACGGGAGATTGCTGAAAAACTGTTTTTT
CASSPREIAEKLFF
>NA|TRBV19|12|few|TRBJ1-2
TGTGCCAGTAGCCCGGGAAACTATGGCTACACCTTC
CASSPGNYGYTF
>NA|TRBV10-3|12|NA|TRBJ1-3
TGTGCCATCAGTGTCGGTGGAAACACCATATATTTT
CAISVGGNTIYF
>TRBD2|TRBV9|15|many|TRBJ2-1
TGTGCCAGCAGCCTGAGCGGGAGCTCCTACAATGAGCAGTTCTTC
CASSLSGSSYNEQFF
>NA|TRBV5-1|15|NA|TRBJ1-5
TGCGCCAGCAGCTTGGCCGGGGATAGCAATCAGCCCCAGCATTTT
CASSLAGDSNQPQHF
>NA|TRBV7-2|13|few|TRBJ2-4
TGTGCCAGCAGCTTAGCACTCAAAAACATTCAGTACTTC
CASSLALKNIQYF
>NA|TRBV9|16|NA|TRBJ1-6
TGTGCCAGCAGCCCCCAGGGGCAGGGGAATAATTCACCCCTCCACTTT
CASSPQGQGNNSPLHF
>TRBD1|TRBV11-2|17|NA|TRBJ1-2
TGTGCCAGCAGCTCCAAACCTCCCGGACAGGGGTTTTGGGGCTACACCTTC
CASSSKPPGQGFWGYTF
>NA|TRBV27|16|NA|TRBJ1-2
TGTGCCAGCAGTTTATTAAGCGGGACGGGGGGCTATGGCTACACCTTC
CASSLLSGTGGYGYTF
>TRBD2|TRBV7-2|16|NA|TRBJ2-1
TGTGCCAGCAGCTTAGAAGCGGGGGGCTCCTACAATGAGCAGTTCTTC
CASSLEAGGSYNEQFF
>NA|TRBV7-2|13|NA|TRBJ1-5
TGTGCCAGCAGCTCGTCGTACAGGCAGCCCCAGCATTTT
CASSSSYRQPQHF
>NA|TRBV21-1|12|NA|TRBJ1-6
TGTGCCAGCAGCAAACGGGGTTCACCCCTCCACTTT
CASSKRGSPLHF
>NA|TRBV4-3|16|NA|TRBJ1-3
TGCGCCAGCAGCCAAGATCGGGGAAGCTCTGGAAACACCATATATTTT
CASSQDRGSSGNTIYF
>NA|TRBV30|14|NA|TRBJ1-1
TGTGCCTGGAGTACGCTACAGGGTAACACTGAAGCTTTCTTT
CAWSTLQGNTEAFF
>NA|TRBV4-3|13|NA|TRBJ1-6
TGCGCCAGCAGCCAAGAACCGGATTCACCCCTCCACTTT
CASSQEPDSPLHF
>TRBD2|TRBV5-4|15|NA|TRBJ2-7
TGTGCCAGCAGCGCCGGGTCTAGCGGGAGAGACGAGCAGTACTTC
CASSAGSSGRDEQYF
>TRBD2|TRBV27|14|NA|TRBJ2-5
TGTGCCAGCAGGTGGACTAGCGGGGGAGAGACCCAGTACTTC
CASRWTSGGETQYF
>NA|TRBV14|16|NA|TRBJ1-3
TGTGCCAGCAGCCAGAGGGGAGCGGGCTCTGGAAACACCATATATTTT
CASSQRGAGSGNTIYF